Listed here are 27 T cell receptor beta chains from one sample, sequenced in a study of shared clonotypes between healthy human individuals. The repertoire was sequenced with immunoSEQ multiplex PCR; TCRdb's copy has only in-frame clones and lacks some. This repertoire shows some 2,000,000 clones, about 94% found once; its top ten account for 0.1% to 0.15%. What was sequenced was naive CD4+ T cells sorted from blood. Subset denoted: CD45RA+ positively selected. The receptor source for this set is a man between 18 and 29 years old in good health.

This clone was seen a single time. Other DNA sequences within the sample encode an identical CDR3. The chain joins TRBV5-1 to TRBJ2-7; no reliable D call. This CDR3 has 14 residues. Trimming left V 0 bases short and J 4 bases short, with 11 bases between. CDR1 SGHRS and CDR2 YFSETQ come from the germline V gene. The CDR3 DNA is TGCGCCAGCAGCTTGGAAGGGCCCCTTTACGAGCAGTACTTC. It yields the protein CASSLEGPLYEQYF. The whole variable domain, filled in from reference TRBV5-1 and TRBJ2-7, reads KAGVTQTPRYLIKTRGQQVTLSCSPISGHRSVSWYQQTPGQGLQFLFEYFSETQRNKGNFPGRFSGRQFSNSRSEMNVSTLELGDSALYLCASSLEGPLYEQYFGPGTRLTVT.

This clone was recorded once. J is TRBJ2-1 and V is TRBV9; TRBD2 agrees at 7 bases. Looked up from germline, CDR1 is SGDLS and CDR2 is YYNGEE. The CDR3 spans 14 residues. Germline trimming cut 3 bases from V and 6 bases from J; bases unmatched to any gene: 6. CDR3 nucleotides: TGTGCCAGCAGCGCCCGGACTAGGGGCAATGAGCAGTTCTTC. Translating it yields CASSARTRGNEQFF.

This clone was detected only once. The chain couples TRBV7-6 to TRBJ2-1; TRBD2 agrees at 11 bases. Unmatched junction bases numbered 15, after V lost 3 bases and J lost 8 bases. Looked up from germline, CDR1 is SGHVS and CDR2 is FNYEAQ. This CDR3 is built from 18 residues. The CDR3 spells CASSFSPGLAEPSYEQFF. DNA of the CDR3: TGTGCCAGCAGCTTTTCCCCGGGACTAGCGGAGCCCTCGTATGAGCAGTTCTTC.

The V and J genes are TRBV6-6 and TRBJ2-5; D might be TRBD1 (6 bases). This CDR3 region has 11 residues. Germline CDR1 is MNHNY and CDR2 is SVGAGI (reference sequence). With 7 bases removed from V and 6 bases from J, the gap between germline ends came to 9 bases. DNA of the CDR3: TGTGCCAGCATTAGGGGGAAGACCCAGTACTTC. Its translation is CASIRGKTQYF.

This sequence joins TRBV6-5 and TRBJ2-7; no clear D gene. V shed 0 bases and J shed 5 bases, with 14 bases lying between them. CDR3 length: 15 residues. Looked up from germline, CDR1 is MNHEY and CDR2 is SVGAGI. The CDR3 coding sequence is TGTGCCAGCAGTTACTCCTCGGCAAAGGCCCACGAGCAGTACTTC. Amino acids: CASSYSSAKAHEQYF.

V and J are TRBV6-1 and TRBJ2-4; tentatively, D is TRBD1 or TRBD2 (6 bases each). V was clipped by 0 bases and J by 8 bases, with 29 bases between them. CDR1 is MNHNS, CDR2 SASEGT, per germline. The CDR3 contains 20 residues. CDR3 bases: TGTGCCAGCAGTGAAGCTTTTCGAGGGGGGTTGCGCTATACGAGGGACATTCAGTACTTC. It is translated as CASSEAFRGGLRYTRDIQYF.

The chain employs TRBV29-1 and TRBJ1-1; perhaps TRBD1 as D (6 bases). Trimming took off 7 bases at V and 4 bases at J, with 13 bases between the two ends. The CDR3 length is 12 residues. Germline V lookup: CDR1 SQVTM, CDR2 ANQGSEA. CDR3 bases: TGCAGCGCCGGGGGCTTGGGCACTGAAGCTTTCTTT. This sequence encodes CSAGGLGTEAFF.

This chain connects TRBV4-1 to TRBJ2-5, with D maybe TRBD2 (5 bases). CDR1 and CDR2 from the germline V gene are MGHRA and YSYEKL. The ends were cut back, 1 base at V and 4 bases at J, with 10 bases in the middle. The CDR3 extends over 14 amino acids. As DNA, the CDR3 is TGCGCCAGCAGCCAAGTGGTCAGCGGAGAGACCCAGTACTTC. It yields the protein CASSQVVSGETQYF.

This chain joins TRBV27 and TRBJ2-7; the D gene is possibly TRBD2 (6 bases). The CDR3 is 15 amino acids. Between the trimmed V and J ends, which lost 5 bases and 4 bases, there was a span of 18 bases. Germline V lookup: CDR1 MNHEY, CDR2 SMNVEV (reference sequence). CDR3 region: CASSLEGRGPYEQYF. The CDR3 region has the DNA TGTGCCAGCAGTCTGGAGGGAAGGGGTCCTTACGAGCAGTACTTC.

The CDR3 sequence: CASRQQGVSGGYTF. CDR3 nucleotides: TGTGCCAGCAGGCAGCAGGGGGTCTCAGGTGGCTACACCTTC. The V and J genes are TRBV6-5 and TRBJ1-2; 7 nucleotides match TRBD1. The CDR3 extends over 14 amino acids. Germline values: CDR1 MNHEY, CDR2 SVGAGI. V trimming: 6 bases; J trimming: 7 bases; junction bases outside the gene matches: 11.

The gene calls are TRBV7-9 and TRBJ1-6; 7 bases are shared with TRBD1. There are 17 residues in the CDR3. V trimming: 6 bases; J trimming: 0 bases; junction bases outside the gene matches: 8. Looked up from germline, CDR1 is SEHNR and CDR2 is FQNEAQ (reference sequence). As DNA, the CDR3 is TGTGCCAGCAGACCGGGACAGAGAAGCTCCTATAATTCACCCCTCCACTTT. Residues: CASRPGQRSSYNSPLHF.

The rearrangement links TRBV7-8 to TRBJ1-3, with D unresolved. Trimming stripped 2 bases from V and 0 bases from J, with 14 bases between. Germline V gene sequence: CDR1 SGHVS, CDR2 FQNEAQ. The CDR3 is 17 amino acids. The CDR3, as DNA: TGTGCCAGCAGCTTATTGACTCACCCTAGCTCTGGAAACACCATATATTTT. Protein product: CASSLLTHPSSGNTIYF.

V and J are TRBV11-2 and TRBJ1-1, with D hard to call. The CDR3 contains 14 residues. The V and J ends lost 5 bases and 1 base respectively, with 11 bases between them. Germline values: CDR1 SGHAT, CDR2 FQNNGV. Here the CDR3 reads CASSPLQENTEAFF. The CDR3 DNA follows: TGTGCCAGCAGCCCCCTCCAGGAGAACACTGAAGCTTTCTTT.

J is TRBJ2-3 and V is TRBV19, with TRBD2 identical over 11 bases. The length of the CDR3 is 14 residues. Looked up from germline, CDR1 is LNHDA and CDR2 is SQIVND (reference sequence). V shed 7 bases, J shed 3 bases, and the junction held 3 bases outside the gene matches. CDR3 sequence (DNA): TGTGCCAGTACCCGACTAGCGGGAACAGATACGCAGTATTTT. This codes for CASTRLAGTDTQYF.

The V call is TRBV5-1, the J call TRBJ1-4, with D unclear. The CDR3 sequence is 14 residues long. Germline V gene sequence: CDR1 SGHRS, CDR2 YFSETQ. V lost 4 bases and J 4 bases, leaving 11 bases between the germline ends. CDR3 in amino acids: CASSVEFNNEKLFF. The CDR3 DNA is TGCGCCAGCAGCGTCGAGTTTAATAATGAAAAACTGTTTTTT.

This clone was counted a single time. V and J are TRBV11-2 and TRBJ2-1; TRBD2 is a possible D gene (6 bases). From germline, CDR1 is SGHAT and CDR2 FQNNGV. There are 16 residues in the CDR3. V was trimmed by 2 bases and J by 1 base, leaving 12 bases between them. CDR3 amino acids: CASSLIRGDSYNEQFF. CDR3 sequence (DNA): TGTGCCAGCAGCTTAATCCGCGGGGATTCCTACAATGAGCAGTTCTTC.

As DNA, the CDR3 is TGCGCCAGCAGCTTGAATAGCGGGGCGAACTACGAGCAGTACTTC. It yields the protein CASSLNSGANYEQYF. J is TRBJ2-7 and V is TRBV5-1; 8 bases align to TRBD2. The CDR3 is made up of 15 amino acids. Trimming at V came to 1 base and at J to 3 bases, leaving 6 bases not matched to a gene. Looked up from germline, CDR1 is SGHRS and CDR2 is YFSETQ.

V is TRBV6-1 and J is TRBJ1-6; maybe TRBD1 (6 bases). From germline, CDR1 is MNHNS and CDR2 SASEGT. With 2 bases removed from V and 11 bases from J, the gap between germline ends came to 16 bases. CDR3 length: 15 residues. The CDR3 is CASSERTVLGAPLHF. In DNA form, the CDR3 reads TGTGCCAGCAGTGAAAGGACAGTTTTAGGGGCACCCCTCCACTTT.

The chain carries TRBV11-2 and TRBJ1-2, with a possible D match to TRBD1 (6 bases). There are 14 residues in the CDR3. Germline CDR1 reads SGHAT; CDR2 reads FQNNGV. V dropped 4 bases and J dropped 6 bases, with 15 bases sitting between them. The DNA of the CDR3 is TGTGCCAGCAGCTCAGTTACAGGGTTGGATGGCTACACCTTC. It is translated as CASSSVTGLDGYTF.

The CDR3 protein is CASSLDLSSYEQYF. CDR3 DNA sequence: TGTGCCAGCTCACTAGACCTAAGCTCCTACGAGCAGTACTTC. J is TRBJ2-7 and V is TRBV18; D is uncertain. Looked up from germline, CDR1 is KGHSH and CDR2 is LQKENI. With 4 bases removed from V and 0 bases from J, the gap between germline ends came to 10 bases. The CDR3 is made up of 14 amino acids.

This chain uses TRBV6-6 with TRBJ2-2; D uncertain. The CDR3 covers 14 residues. Germline V CDR1 and CDR2: MNHNY, SVGAGI (reference sequence). Trimming left V 2 bases short and J 2 bases short, with 6 bases between. The CDR3 protein is CASSYTVNTGELFF. DNA of the CDR3: TGTGCCAGCAGTTACACCGTTAACACCGGGGAGCTGTTTTTT.

The V call is TRBV5-1, the J call TRBJ1-1; the D gene is possibly TRBD1 (5 bases). Trimming pared 5 bases from V and 0 bases from J, leaving 14 bases between. The CDR3 spans 15 residues. Germline V gives CDR1 SGHRS, CDR2 YFSETQ. CDR3 sequence: CASSGQGLMNTEAFF. The DNA for the CDR3 is TGCGCCAGCAGTGGGCAGGGCTTAATGAACACTGAAGCTTTCTTT.

This clone was observed a single time. This rearrangement joins TRBV7-8 to TRBJ1-4; D perhaps matches TRBD1 (5 bases). This CDR3 contains 16 residues. Per the germline V gene, CDR1 is SGHVS and CDR2 is FQNEAQ. Deletions cut 3 bases from V and 8 bases from J, with 19 bases between. CDR3 sequence (DNA): TGTGCCAGCAGCTTGACCTCGGCAGGGATTTTAGAAAAACTGTTTTTT. This codes for CASSLTSAGILEKLFF.

This chain uses TRBV7-3 with TRBJ2-2; D is unclear. CDR1 is SGHTA, CDR2 FQGTGA, per germline. This CDR3 is 15 amino acids long. V lost 2 bases and J 2 bases, leaving 9 bases between the germline ends. The CDR3 nucleotides are TGTGCCAGCAGCTTAGAAGGCACAAACACCGGGGAGCTGTTTTTT. Protein sequence: CASSLEGTNTGELFF.

V is TRBV29-1 and J is TRBJ2-7, with D possibly matching TRBD2 (5 bases). Looked up from germline, CDR1 is SQVTM and CDR2 is ANQGSEA. The CDR3 is 13 amino acids. Trimming pared 5 bases from V and 6 bases from J, leaving 17 bases between. CDR3 in DNA: TGCAGCGTTATAAGCGGCCTCCATGGCGAGCAGTACTTC. Protein: CSVISGLHGEQYF.

The genes are TRBV7-9 and TRBJ2-7, with D perhaps TRBD1 or TRBD2 (5 bases each). CDR3 length: 13 amino acids. V was trimmed by 6 bases and J by 6 bases, leaving 15 bases between them. Germline CDR1 and CDR2: SEHNR and FQNEAQ (reference sequence). The CDR3 bases are TGTGCCAGCAGGATAGGGGTAGGAGGCGAGCAGTACTTC. Translating it yields CASRIGVGGEQYF.

V and J are TRBV7-6 and TRBJ2-1; 13 positions agree with TRBD2. J lost 7 bases, V lost 5 bases, and 8 bases had no gene match. The CDR3 extends over 16 amino acids. Germline-derived CDR1 and CDR2 are SGHVS and FNYEAQ. For the CDR3, the DNA is TGTGCCAGCAGCGGAGGACTAGCGGGGGCCTGGAATGAGCAGTTCTTC. It encodes CASSGGLAGAWNEQFF. The full variable domain, in which reference TRBV7-6 and TRBJ2-1 provide the parts outside the CDR3, is GAGVSQSPRYKVTKRGQDVALRCDPISGHVSLYWYRQALGQGPEFLTYFNYEAQQDKSGLPNDRFSAERPEGSISTLTIQRTEQRDSAMYRCASSGGLAGAWNEQFFGPGTRLTVL.